This paragraph reports one TCR beta chain. Its specificity is unknown. The entry originates in a study of post-analysis software for immune sequencing data. Study-level background: Relapsing-remitting, secondary progressive and progressive-relapsing forms made up the multiple sclerosis disease courses. Whole-study findings and limits: A significant reduction in normalized Chao1 diversity was observed in multiple sclerosis patients versus controls. Five TRBV segments occurring more often in patients than controls included TRBV5-6, TRBV5-1 and TRBV20-1. Strong same-batch co-clustering of samples appeared with F measure clustering.

V dropped 10 bases and J dropped 5; count of bases not matched to a gene: 7. The CDR3 has 13 residues. Germline CDR1 and CDR2: PRHDT and FYEKMQ (reference sequence). cDNA libraries for TCR beta contained unique molecular identifiers. Approximately 0.5 million cDNA molecules were recovered from an input of about 0.9 to 10 million T cells. In TCRdb, the PCR reads were re-called with MiXCR into one record per CDR3 protein. There are fewer than 850,000 distinct CDR3 sequences in the sample; just under 30% occur only once, and around 0.56% lies in the top ten. The clonotype comes from a girl under 18 with multiple sclerosis. Sequencing was performed on blood. This rearrangement joins TRBV13 to TRBJ2-1; 8 nucleotides agree with TRBD2. This CDR3 reads CANQEREHNEQFF. CDR3 DNA: TGTGCCAACCAGGAGCGGGAGCACAATGAGCAGTTCTTC.